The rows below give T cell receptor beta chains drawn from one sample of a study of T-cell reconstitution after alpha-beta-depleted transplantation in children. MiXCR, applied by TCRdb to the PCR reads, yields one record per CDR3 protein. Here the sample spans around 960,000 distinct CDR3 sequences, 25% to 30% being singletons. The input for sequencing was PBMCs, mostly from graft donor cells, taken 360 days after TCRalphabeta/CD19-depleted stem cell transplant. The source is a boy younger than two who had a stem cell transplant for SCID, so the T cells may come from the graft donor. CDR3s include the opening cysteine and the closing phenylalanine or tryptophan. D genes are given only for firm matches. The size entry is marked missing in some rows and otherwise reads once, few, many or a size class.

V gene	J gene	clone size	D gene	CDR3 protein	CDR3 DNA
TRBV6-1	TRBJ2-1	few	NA	CASSPLQGDNEQFF	TGTGCCAGCAGCCCCCTCCAGGGTGACAATGAGCAGTTCTTC
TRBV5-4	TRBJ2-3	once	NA	CASSLDLLEGPGADTQYF	TGTGCCAGCAGCTTGGACCTGTTGGAGGGACCCGGCGCAGATACGCAGTATTTT
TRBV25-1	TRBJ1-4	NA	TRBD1	CASSELEGQGNEKLFF	TGTGCCAGCAGTGAATTAGAAGGACAGGGGAATGAAAAACTGTTTTTT
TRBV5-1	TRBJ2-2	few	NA	CASSLLRADTGELFF	TGCGCCAGCAGCTTGCTCAGGGCTGACACCGGGGAGCTGTTTTTT
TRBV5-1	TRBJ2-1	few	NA	CASSAGLPLEQFF	TGCGCCAGCAGCGCAGGACTACCCCTCGAGCAGTTCTTC
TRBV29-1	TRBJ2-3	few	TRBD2	CSESGGASDTQYF	TGCAGCGAGAGCGGGGGGGCTTCAGATACGCAGTATTTT
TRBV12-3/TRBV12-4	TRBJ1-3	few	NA	CASSLGGNHAGNTIYF	TGTGCCAGCAGTTTGGGGGGGAACCACGCTGGAAACACCATATATTTT
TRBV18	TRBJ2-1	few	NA	CASSPYASSYNEQFF	TGTGCCAGCTCACCGTACGCCAGCTCCTACAATGAGCAGTTCTTC
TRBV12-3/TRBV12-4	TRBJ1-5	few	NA	CASSLEGQFNQPQHF	TGTGCCAGCAGTTTAGAGGGGCAGTTTAATCAGCCCCAGCATTTT
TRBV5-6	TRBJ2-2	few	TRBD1	CASGGQGNTGELFF	TGTGCCAGCGGAGGACAGGGGAACACCGGGGAGCTGTTTTTT
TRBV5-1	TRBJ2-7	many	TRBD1	CASSLQGGEQYF	TGTGCCAGCAGTTTACAGGGGGGCGAGCAGTACTTC
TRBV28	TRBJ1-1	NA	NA	CASKEMPFEAFF	TGTGCCAGTAAAGAAATGCCCTTCGAAGCTTTCTTT
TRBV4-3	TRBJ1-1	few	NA	CASRVDGWGNTEAFF	TGCGCCAGCAGAGTAGATGGGTGGGGGAACACTGAAGCTTTCTTT
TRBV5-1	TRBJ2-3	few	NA	CASSFIWVSSTDTQYF	TGCGCCAGCAGCTTCATCTGGGTCTCTAGCACAGATACGCAGTATTTT
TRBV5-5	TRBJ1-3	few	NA	CASSLEWVGNTIYF	TGTGCCAGCAGCTTGGAGTGGGTCGGAAACACCATATATTTT
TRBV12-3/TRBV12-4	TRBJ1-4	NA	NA	CASRWTVVANEKLFF	TGTGCCAGCAGGTGGACAGTGGTGGCTAATGAAAAACTGTTTTTT
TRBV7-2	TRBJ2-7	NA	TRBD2	CASSLELAGGAYEQYF	TGTGCCAGCAGCTTAGAACTAGCGGGGGGTGCCTACGAGCAGTACTTC
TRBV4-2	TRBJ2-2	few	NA	CASSQDNSATGELFF	TGTGCCAGCAGCCAAGATAACTCGGCCACCGGGGAGCTGTTTTTT
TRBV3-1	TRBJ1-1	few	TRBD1	CASSHGRGRGNTEAFF	TGTGCCAGCAGCCATGGGAGGGGGCGCGGGAACACTGAAGCTTTCTTT
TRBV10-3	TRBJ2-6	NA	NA	CASGTQTAGANVLTF	TGTGCCTCAGGGACTCAAACCGCCGGGGCCAACGTCCTGACTTTC
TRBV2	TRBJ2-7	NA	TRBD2	CASRWGGDYPYEQYF	TGTGCCAGCAGATGGGGCGGGGACTACCCCTACGAGCAGTACTTC
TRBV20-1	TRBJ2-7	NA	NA	CSARARTGPYEQYF	TGCAGTGCTAGAGCTAGGACTGGACCCTACGAGCAGTACTTC
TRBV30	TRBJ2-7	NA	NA	CAWSKMGGGEQYF	TGTGCCTGGAGTAAGATGGGGGGAGGCGAGCAGTACTTC
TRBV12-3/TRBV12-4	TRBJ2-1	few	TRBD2	CASSSKPGLAGGLSYNEQFF	TGTGCCAGCAGTTCTAAACCGGGACTAGCGGGGGGGCTCTCCTACAATGAGCAGTTCTTC
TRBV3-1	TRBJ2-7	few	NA	CASSQNAASTYEQYF	TGTGCCAGCAGCCAGAACGCCGCCTCCACCTACGAGCAGTACTTC
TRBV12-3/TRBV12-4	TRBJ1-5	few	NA	CASSGDTGVSQPQHF	TGTGCCAGCAGTGGGGACACGGGGGTAAGTCAGCCCCAGCATTTT